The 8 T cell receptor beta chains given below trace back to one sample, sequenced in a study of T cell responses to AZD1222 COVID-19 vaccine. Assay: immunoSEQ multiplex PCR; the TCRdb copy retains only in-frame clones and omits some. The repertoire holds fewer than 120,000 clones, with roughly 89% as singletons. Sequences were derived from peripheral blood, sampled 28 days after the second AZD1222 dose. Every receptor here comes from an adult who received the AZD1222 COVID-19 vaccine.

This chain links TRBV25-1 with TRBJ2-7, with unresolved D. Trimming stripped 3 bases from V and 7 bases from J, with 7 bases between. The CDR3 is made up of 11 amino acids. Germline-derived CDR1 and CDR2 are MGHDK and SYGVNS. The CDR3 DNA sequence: TGTGCCAGCAGTGATCGAAGGGAGCAGTACTTC. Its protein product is CASSDRREQYF.

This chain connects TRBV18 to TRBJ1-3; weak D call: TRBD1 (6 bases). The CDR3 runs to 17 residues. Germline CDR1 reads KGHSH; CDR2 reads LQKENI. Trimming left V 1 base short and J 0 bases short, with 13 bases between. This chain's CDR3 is CASSPRVGGVSGNTIYF. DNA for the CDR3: TGTGCCAGCTCACCACGGGTTGGGGGCGTCTCTGGAAACACCATATATTTT. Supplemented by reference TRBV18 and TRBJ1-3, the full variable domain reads NAGVMQNPRHLVRRRGQEARLRCSPMKGHSHVYWYRQLPEEGLKFMVYLQKENIIDESGMPKERFSAEFPKEGPSILRIQQVVRGDSAAYFCASSPRVGGVSGNTIYFGEGSWLTVV.

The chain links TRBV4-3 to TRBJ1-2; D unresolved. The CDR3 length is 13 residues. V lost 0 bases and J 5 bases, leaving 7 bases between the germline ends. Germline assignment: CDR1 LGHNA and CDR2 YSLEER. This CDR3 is CASSQDQQYGYTF. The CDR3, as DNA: TGCGCCAGCAGCCAAGATCAACAGTATGGCTACACCTTC.

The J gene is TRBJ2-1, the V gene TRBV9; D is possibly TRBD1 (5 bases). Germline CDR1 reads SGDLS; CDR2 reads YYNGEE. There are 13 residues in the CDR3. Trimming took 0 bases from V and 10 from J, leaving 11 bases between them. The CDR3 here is CASSVAGRTEQFF. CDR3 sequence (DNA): TGTGCCAGCAGCGTAGCTGGCAGGACAGAGCAGTTCTTC.

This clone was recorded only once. CDR3 loop: CASSIGLAGGSNTGELFF. CDR3 coding DNA: TGCGCCAGCAGCATAGGACTAGCGGGGGGATCGAACACCGGGGAGCTGTTTTTT. The gene calls are TRBV5-1 and TRBJ2-2; TRBD2 agrees at 14 bases. With V trimmed by 4 bases and J by 0 bases, 5 bases remained unmatched. This CDR3 is built from 18 residues. Looked up from germline, CDR1 is SGHRS and CDR2 is YFSETQ.

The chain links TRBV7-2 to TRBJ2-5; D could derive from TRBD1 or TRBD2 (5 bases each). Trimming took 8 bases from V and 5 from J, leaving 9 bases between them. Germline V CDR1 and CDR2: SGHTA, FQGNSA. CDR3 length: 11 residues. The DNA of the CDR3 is TGTGCCAGCCGGGGCGTTGAGACCCAGTACTTC. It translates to CASRGVETQYF. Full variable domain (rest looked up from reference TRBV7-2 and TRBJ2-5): GAGVSQSPSNKVTEKGKDVELRCDPISGHTALYWYRQSLGQGLEFLIYFQGNSAPDKSGLPSDRFSAERTGGSVSTLTIQRTQQEDSAVYLCASRGVETQYFGPGTRLLVL.

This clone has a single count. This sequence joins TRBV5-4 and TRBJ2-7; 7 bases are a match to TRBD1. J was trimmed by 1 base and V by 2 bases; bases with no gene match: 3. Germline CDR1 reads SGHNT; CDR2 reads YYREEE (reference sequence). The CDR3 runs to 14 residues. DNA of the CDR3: TGTGCCAGCAGCTTCGACAGGGCTTCCTACGAGCAGTACTTC. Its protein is CASSFDRASYEQYF.

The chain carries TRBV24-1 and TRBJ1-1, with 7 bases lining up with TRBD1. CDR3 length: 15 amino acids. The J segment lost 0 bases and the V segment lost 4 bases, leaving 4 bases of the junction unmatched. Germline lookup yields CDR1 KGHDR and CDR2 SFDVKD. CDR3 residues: CATSDPTGMNTEAFF. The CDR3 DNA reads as TGTGCCACCAGTGACCCGACAGGGATGAACACTGAAGCTTTCTTT.